The entry below describes one TCR beta chain. Per the germline V gene, CDR1 is MNHEY and CDR2 is SVGAGI. This CDR3 is built from 13 residues. The V end lost 6 bases, the J end lost 1 base, and 9 bases lay between the germline ends. All recovered Cohort 3 donors got two negative PCRs, got clearance, or saw symptom resolution. This sample stems from a study of blood T cell repertoires in COVID-19. Study background: Samples of COVID-19 (acute and convalescent) were obtained from the United States, Italy and Spain.

TCRdb's copy holds only in-frame clones and misses some; the assay was immunoSEQ multiplex PCR. The data contain about 140,000 clones, about 79% of them singletons. The origin of this receptor is a woman aged 45-60 years who had recovered from COVID-19. The chain has TRBV6-5 and TRBJ1-2; D might be TRBD1 (6 bases). The sample consisted of PBMCs or T cells enriched from blood (not recorded which). Written as DNA, the CDR3 is TGTGCCAGCAGGCGACAGGATAACTATGGCTACACCTTC. Translation: CASRRQDNYGYTF.